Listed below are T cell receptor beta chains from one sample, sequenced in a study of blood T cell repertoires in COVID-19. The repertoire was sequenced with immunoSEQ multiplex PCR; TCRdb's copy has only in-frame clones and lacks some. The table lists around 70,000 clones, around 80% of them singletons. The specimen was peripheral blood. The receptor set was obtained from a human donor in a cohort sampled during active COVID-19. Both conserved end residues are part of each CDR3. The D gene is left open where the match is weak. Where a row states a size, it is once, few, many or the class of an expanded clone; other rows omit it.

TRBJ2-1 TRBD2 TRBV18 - TGTGCCAGCTCACCACCGTCTAGCGGGGGAAATGAGCAGTTCTTC CASSPPSSGGNEQFF
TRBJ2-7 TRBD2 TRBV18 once TGTGCCAGCTCACCAAGGGAGGGAACCTACGAGCAGTACTTC CASSPREGTYEQYF
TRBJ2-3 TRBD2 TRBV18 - TGTGCCAGCTCACCGCTAGCGGGAGTACGAGATACGCAGTATTTT CASSPLAGVRDTQYF
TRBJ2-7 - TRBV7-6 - TGTGCCAGCAGCTTAGCGTGGGGCGGATCCTACGAGCAGTACTTC CASSLAWGGSYEQYF
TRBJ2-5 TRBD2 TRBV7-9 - TGTGCCAGCAGCTTATCAACGGGAGGGGAGACCCAGTACTTC CASSLSTGGETQYF
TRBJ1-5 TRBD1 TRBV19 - TGTGCCAGTAGTATCAGGGGGGCCGGTAATCAGCCCCAGCATTTT CASSIRGAGNQPQHF
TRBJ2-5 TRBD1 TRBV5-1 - TGCGCCAGCAGCACCCAGGGACAGTTTCAAGAGACCCAGTACTTC CASSTQGQFQETQYF
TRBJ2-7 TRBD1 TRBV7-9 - TGTGCCAGCAGCTCCCCGGGACAGGGCCGCGAGCAGTACTTC CASSSPGQGREQYF
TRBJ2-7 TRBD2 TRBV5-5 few TGTGCCAGCAGCTTAGGCCGACTAGCGGGCGGATACGAGCAGTACTTC CASSLGRLAGGYEQYF
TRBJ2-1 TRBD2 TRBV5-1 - TGCGCCAGCAGCTTGGAGGCTAGCGGGACCTCCCACAATGAGCAGTTCTTC CASSLEASGTSHNEQFF
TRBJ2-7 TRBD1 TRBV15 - TGTGCCACCAGCAGCACCGGGACAGGGGACCCTGGGACCTACGAGCAGTACTTC CATSSTGTGDPGTYEQYF
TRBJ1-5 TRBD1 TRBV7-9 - TGTGCCAGCAGCTTAGGGGCCCTTAGGCAGGGGGAGGCCCAGCATTTT CASSLGALRQGEAQHF
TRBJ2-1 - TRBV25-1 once TGTGCCAGCAGTTCCCTGGCCGGGACAAACTACAATGAGCAGTTCTTC CASSSLAGTNYNEQFF
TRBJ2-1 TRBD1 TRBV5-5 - TGTGCCAGCAGCCTGGGACAGGGATGGGGCAATGAGCAGTTCTTC CASSLGQGWGNEQFF
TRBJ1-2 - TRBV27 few TGTGCCAGCAGTCCGAGAGCTAACTATGGCTACACCTTC CASSPRANYGYTF
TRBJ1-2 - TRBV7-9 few TGTGCCAGCAGCTTATTTGCGGGGACGGCTGGCTACACCTTC CASSLFAGTAGYTF
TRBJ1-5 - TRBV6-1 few TGTGCCAGCAGTGACTGGGGGGGGCCTTATAGCAATCAGCCCCAGCATTTT CASSDWGGPYSNQPQHF
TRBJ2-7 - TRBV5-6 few TGTGCCAGCAGCTTCAGCCCAGGGCCGTCCTACGAGCAGTACTTC CASSFSPGPSYEQYF
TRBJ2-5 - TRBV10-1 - TGCGCCAGCAGTGAAGGAGTAGACGGGACCCAGTACTTC CASSEGVDGTQYF
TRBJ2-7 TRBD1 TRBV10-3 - TGTGCCATCAGTAGGGACAGGTACGAGCAGTACTTC CAISRDRYEQYF
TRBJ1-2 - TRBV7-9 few TGTGCCAGCACCACAGGAGGGCTCGGTGGCTACACCTTC CASTTGGLGGYTF
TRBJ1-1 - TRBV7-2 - TGTGCCAGCAGCTTAGTCGTTTTGCGGTCGAACACTGAAGCTTTCTTT CASSLVVLRSNTEAFF
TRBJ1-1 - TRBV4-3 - TGCGCCAGCAGCCAAGTAAGTTCGGGTGAAGCTTTCTTT CASSQVSSGEAFF
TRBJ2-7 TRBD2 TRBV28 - TGTGCCAGCAGTTTTTCCGGGAGGGCCACCTACGAGCAGTACTTC CASSFSGRATYEQYF
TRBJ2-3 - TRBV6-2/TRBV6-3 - TGTGCCAGCAGTCATACAGATACGCAGTATTTT CASSHTDTQYF
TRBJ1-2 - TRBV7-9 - TGTGCCAGCAGCCCACTCCAGGGTAACTATGGCTACACCTTC CASSPLQGNYGYTF
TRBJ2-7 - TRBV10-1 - TGCGCCAGCGGGGACACCAGCTACGAGCAGTACTTC CASGDTSYEQYF
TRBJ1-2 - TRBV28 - TGTGCCAGCAGTTTGTCCTATTATGGCTACACCTTC CASSLSYYGYTF
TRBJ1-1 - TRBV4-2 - TGTGCCAGCAGCTCGCAAACTCAACAGGATCTGGTGGCTTTCTTT CASSSQTQQDLVAFF
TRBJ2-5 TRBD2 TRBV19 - TGTGCCACTTCGACTAGCGGGGAGACCCAGTACTTC CATSTSGETQYF
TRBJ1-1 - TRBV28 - TGTGCCAGCACGGGTTCTTGGAACACTGAAGCTTTCTTT CASTGSWNTEAFF
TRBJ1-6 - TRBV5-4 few TGTGCCAGCAGCTTGGACAGGGCCCGGTCACCCCTCCACTTT CASSLDRARSPLHF
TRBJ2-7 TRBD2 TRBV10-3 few TGTGCCATCAGTGTGGCGGGGGGCGAGCAGTACTTC CAISVAGGEQYF
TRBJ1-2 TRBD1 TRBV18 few TGTGCCAGCTCACCACTTGCAGGGGGCGAGGTTGGCTACACCTTC CASSPLAGGEVGYTF
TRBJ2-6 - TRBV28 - TGTGCCAGCAGGGCTTACAGGGCTGGGGCCAACGTCCTGACTTTC CASRAYRAGANVLTF
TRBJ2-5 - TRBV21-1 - TGTGCCAGCAGCAAAAGCGGAGAGACCCAGTACTTC CASSKSGETQYF
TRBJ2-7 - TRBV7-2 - TGTGCCAGCAGCCGATTGGACAGCCGCGAGCAGTACTTC CASSRLDSREQYF
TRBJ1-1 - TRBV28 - TGTGCCAGCAGTTTAGCCCAAGGGAGGAACACTGAAGCTTTCTTT CASSLAQGRNTEAFF
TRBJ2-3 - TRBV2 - TGTGCCAGCGTAGCGGAGATCACAGATACGCAGTATTTT CASVAEITDTQYF
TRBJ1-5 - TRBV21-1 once TGTGCCAGCAGCGCCCGGGTGAGCAATCAGCCCCAGCATTTT CASSARVSNQPQHF
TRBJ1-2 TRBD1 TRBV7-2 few TGTGCCAGCAGCTTAGCCGGGGGACAGGGCACCTATGGCTACACCTTC CASSLAGGQGTYGYTF
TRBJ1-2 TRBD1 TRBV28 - TGTGCCAGCAGTGTTATGGGACAGGGTGACTATGGCTACACCTTC CASSVMGQGDYGYTF
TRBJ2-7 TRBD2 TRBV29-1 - TGCAGCGTTGCCAGGGGCACTAGCGGGAGGAACGACGAGCAGTACTTC CSVARGTSGRNDEQYF
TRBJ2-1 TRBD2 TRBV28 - TGTGCCAGCAGTTTAATTGCGGGAGGGCAGGTTGAGCAGTTCTTC CASSLIAGGQVEQFF